The present T cell receptor (beta chain) was sequenced within a study of neurological immune-mediated disorders. Each CDR3 protein gets one entry after TCRdb re-called the 5' RACE reads with MiXCR. The sample lists approximately 50,000 distinct CDR3 sequences; around 3.6% were seen once. Whole-study results and caveats: One cluster of related CDR3 sequences contained, by phylogenetic grouping, the repertoires of 18 of 34 multiple sclerosis patients and formed a possible signature.

This clonotype has at least ten counts. Its antigen remains unidentified. CDR1 and CDR2 from the germline V gene are SGHRS and YFSETQ. Trimming pared 0 bases from V and 4 bases from J, leaving 7 bases between. This CDR3 spans 13 amino acids. This chain joins TRBV5-1 and TRBJ1-2; the D is unclear. This clonotype was sampled from a man aged 25 to 45 with multiple sclerosis. The sample was PBMCs. CDR3: CASSLEGTYGYTF. The DNA of the CDR3 is TGCGCCAGCAGCTTGGAAGGAACCTATGGCTACACCTTC.